This passage covers 9 T cell receptor beta chains from one sample sequenced in a study of a mutant IDH1 vaccine in newly diagnosed glioma. The antigens these receptors bind are not known. The protocol was immunoSEQ multiplex PCR, while the TCRdb copy is restricted to in-frame clones and leaves out a portion. In the table there are about 48,000 clones, 65% to 85% of which are singletons. Time point: week 35, safety follow-up. Each vaccine dose was 300 ug of mutant IDH1 20-mer peptide, with topical imiquimod. Specimen: PBMCs, collected from a glioma patient whose treatment included an IDH1 peptide vaccine. These receptors originate from a man aged 35 to 55 with glioma.

V and J are TRBV11-2 and TRBJ1-2, with D maybe TRBD1 (6 bases). Germline CDR1 is SGHAT and CDR2 is FQNNGV. Trimming removed 6 bases from V and 5 bases from J, with 22 bases in between. This CDR3 comprises 16 residues. The CDR3 loop reads CASSTGGALMTYGYTF. The CDR3 DNA reads TGTGCCAGCAGTACCGGGGGGGCCCTAATGACATATGGCTACACCTTC.

The genes are TRBV6-1 and TRBJ2-7, with 11 bases that match TRBD2. The CDR3 has 15 residues. J gave up 2 bases and V 6 bases, and 6 bases lay outside the gene matches. Germline V gives CDR1 MNHNS, CDR2 SASEGT. The CDR3, as DNA: TGTGCCAGCAGGGGAAGACTAGCGGGGACCTACGAGCAGTACTTC. Encoded protein: CASRGRLAGTYEQYF.

V usage is TRBV2 and J usage is TRBJ2-7; D is undetermined. CDR3 size: 14 residues. CDR1 and CDR2 from the germline V gene are SNHLY and FYNNEI. Trimming stripped 0 bases from V and 12 bases from J, with 18 bases between. Here the CDR3 reads CASSEAKQALAGYF. CDR3 DNA sequence: TGTGCCAGCAGTGAAGCTAAGCAGGCACTCGCCGGGTACTTC.

CDR3 sequence reads: CASSIPGAYGYTF. The CDR3 DNA reads as TGTGCCAGTAGTATCCCAGGGGCCTATGGCTACACCTTC. The V gene is TRBV19, the J gene TRBJ1-2; weak D call: TRBD1 (6 bases). The CDR3 consists of 13 residues. V lost 3 bases to trimming and J lost 4 bases, with 9 bases between them. Germline CDR1 LNHDA, CDR2 SQIVND (reference sequence).

A few counts support this clone. This sequence joins TRBV29-1 and TRBJ2-7; weak D call: TRBD1 (5 bases). V lost 6 bases and J 0 bases, leaving 18 bases between the germline ends. Per the germline V gene, CDR1 is SQVTM and CDR2 is ANQGSEA. This CDR3 region has 15 residues. The CDR3 bases are TGCAGCGTGGGGCTTGTGGGCTTAAGCTCCTACGAGCAGTACTTC. Protein: CSVGLVGLSSYEQYF.

V and J are TRBV18 and TRBJ1-1, with D perhaps TRBD1 (6 bases). Deletions cut 6 bases from V and 3 bases from J, with 14 bases between. This CDR3 spans 14 amino acids. CDR1 is KGHSH and CDR2 is LQKENI in the germline V gene. CDR3 residues: CASSPTGLDTEAFF. DNA for the CDR3: TGTGCCAGCTCCCCGACAGGCTTGGACACTGAAGCTTTCTTT.

This clone was seen more than once but under ten times. The chain recombines TRBV10-1 with TRBJ2-3; no firm D call. Looked up from germline, CDR1 is WNHNN and CDR2 is SYGVQD (reference sequence). This CDR3 contains 14 residues. The ends were cut back, 0 bases at V and 2 bases at J, with 6 bases in the middle. For the CDR3, the DNA is TGCGCCAGCAGTGAGTCGGGAATCACAGATACGCAGTATTTT. This codes for CASSESGITDTQYF.

The V call is TRBV6-5, the J call TRBJ1-1; 7 nucleotides align to TRBD1. This CDR3 spans 13 amino acids. Germline loops: CDR1 MNHEY, CDR2 SVGAGI. The junction had 5 bases not matched to a gene; V was cut back by 5 bases and J by 5 bases. CDR3 loop: CASSKQQGTEAFF. CDR3 DNA sequence: TGTGCCAGCAGTAAGCAACAGGGGACTGAAGCTTTCTTT.

This chain joins TRBV6-5 and TRBJ1-2, with a possible D match to TRBD1 (5 bases). Trimming took 0 bases from V and 6 from J, leaving 14 bases between them. This CDR3 has 15 residues. Germline V gene lookup returns CDR1 MNHEY and CDR2 SVGAGI. DNA of the CDR3: TGTGCCAGCAGTTACTCGCTCGGGACGAGCGATGGCTACACCTTC. It codes for CASSYSLGTSDGYTF.